The TCR beta chain under discussion was sequenced for a study of siplizumab effects on memory and regulatory T cells. Study-wide results and limits: There appeared to be greater diversity in naive T cells than in memory cells, and naive T cells seemed major contributors to the alloresponse.

For this clone: As yet, its antigen is unknown.

Roughly 10^5 TCR templates were assayed per sample. The data were produced by immunoSEQ multiplex PCR, yet TCRdb's version contains in-frame clones alone and is incomplete. The sample has about 110,000 clones; under 95% are singletons. Sequencing input: CD4+ T cells sorted from blood. The TCR originated in a human donor in good health.

The CDR3: CASSARTGDMKVLFF. DNA of the CDR3: TGTGCCAGCAGCGCCCGGACAGGGGATATGAAAGTACTGTTTTTT. This chain links TRBV7-8 with TRBJ1-4, with 9 bases aligning to TRBD1. Germline loops: CDR1 SGHVS, CDR2 FQNEAQ. The CDR3 totals 15 residues. The V gene end was trimmed by 5 bases and the J gene end by 13 bases; junction bases not matched to a gene: 14.